This T cell receptor beta chain was found in a study of spatial heterogeneity in lung cancer. Study overall: Detection consistently yielded more beta chains than alpha chains. Bulk RNA-seq from matched material yielded a T cell module score that correlated strongly with TCR transcript counts in tumor regions.

Trimming stripped 1 base from V and 7 bases from J, with 13 bases between. Germline-derived CDR1 and CDR2 are SEHNR and FQNEAQ (reference sequence). The CDR3 is 14 residues long. There are many counts of this clonotype. The antigen is unknown. A distinct unique molecular identifier was carried by each TCR cDNA molecule. Using its own MiXCR run on the 5' RACE reads, TCRdb lists one record per CDR3 protein. This repertoire shows approximately 7,400 distinct CDR3 sequences, less than 9% found once; its top ten account for 8% to 9%. General study points: One measure, the expanded intratumoral alpha and beta TCR count, tracked tumor mutation counts. Coverage estimated for tumor T cells reached around 7% for alpha chains and roughly 13% for beta chains.

The sample's time point: sample taken at primary tumor resection. The specimen was lung tumor tissue, collected at surgery. V gene TRBV7-9 combines with J gene TRBJ1-2; a possible D gene is TRBD1 (6 bases). The clonotype was recovered from a male donor with early-stage non-small cell lung cancer. The CDR3 region has the DNA TGTGCCAGCAGCTTAGAGGGGCAGGGGAGTGGCTACACCTTC. This encodes CASSLEGQGSGYTF.